The subject of this entry is one T cell receptor beta chain. The sample is drawn from a study of blood T cell repertoires in COVID-19. Study at large: Nucleic acid was either cDNA or gDNA, and it came from T cells, B-cell-depleted T cells, or PBMCs.

Using immunoSEQ multiplex PCR, the repertoire was profiled, and TCRdb retains in-frame clones only, with some absent. The sample records a few hundred thousand clones, 85% being singletons. Cohort allocation depended upon clinical history that participants reported. Cohort 3 recovered donors had two negative PCRs, clearance, or symptom resolution. The source of this sequence is a woman aged 45-65 years who had recovered from COVID-19. The specimen sequenced was PBMCs or T cells enriched from blood (not recorded which).

CDR3 DNA sequence: TGTGCCAGCAGCCACACGACAGGGGGCCGGACTGAAGCTTTCTTT. Translated: CASSHTTGGRTEAFF. The chain has TRBV3-1 (or the pseudogene TRBV3-2) and TRBJ1-1; the match to TRBD1 covers 10 bases. V shed 3 bases and J 5 bases; nucleotides not matched to a gene: 6. This CDR3 comprises 15 residues. Germline loops: CDR1 LGHDT, CDR2 YNNKEL (reference sequence).